The clone carrying this TCR beta chain was observed at least ten times. The antigen is undetermined. Read sequence stops 3 residues before the CDR3 end, and the germline J gene provides the missing end. The ends lost 0 bases at V and 0 bases at J; junction bases unmatched: 14. Germline loops: CDR1 DFQATT, CDR2 SNEGSKA (reference sequence). The CDR3 runs to 19 residues. The data were taken from a study of T cell clonality in common variable immunodeficiency. Both groups were predominantly of Caucasian heritage. No CVID subject was ill or on immunomodulatory drugs when sampled. Sequencing input was equivalent genomic DNA from CVID and controls. Assay used: immunoSEQ multiplex PCR; TCRdb lists only in-frame clones, some missing. The sample contains approximately 28,000 clones, none of them singletons. General observations from the study: Fewer deletions and N-nucleotide insertions were reportedly seen in common variable immunodeficiency TCR beta sequences.

This chain joins TRBV20-1 and TRBJ2-1; the match to TRBD2 covers 7 bases. Specimen: peripheral blood mononuclear cells. The TCR sequence derives from a human donor with common variable immunodeficiency. The part of the CDR3 DNA that was read is TGCAGTGCTAGAGACCGGTCCGGGAGCAGCGGGGCCTCCTACAATGAG. Protein sequence: CSARDRSGSSGASYNE. The full CDR3 reads CSARDRSGSSGASYNEQFF.